This T cell receptor beta chain was captured in a study of shared clonotypes between healthy human individuals. Germline V gene data show CDR1 as SNHLY and CDR2 as FYNNEI. The CDR3 has 15 residues. The V segment lost 3 bases and the J segment 1 base; nucleotides outside the gene matches: 5. Only in-frame clones appear in the TCRdb table, and some are missing; sequencing was by immunoSEQ multiplex PCR. Counted here are around 1.1 million clones, 78% occurring once; the ten biggest clones make up 0.6% to 0.75%. This clone occurred a few times. The material sequenced was memory CD4+ T cells from PBMCs. The subset was: CD45RA-negative fraction. The TCR was taken from a young man in good health. Some clones in this sample may be carry-over from other donors' samples. This chain connects TRBV2 to TRBJ2-5, with TRBD1 matching 7 bases. The CDR3 loop is CASSDGTDFQETQYF. The CDR3 nucleotides read TGTGCCAGCAGTGACGGGACAGACTTCCAAGAGACCCAGTACTTC. The entire variable domain, with the rest obtained from reference TRBV2 and TRBJ2-5, is as follows: EPEVTQTPSHQVTQMGQEVILRCVPISNHLYFYWYRQILGQKVEFLVSFYNNEISEKSEIFDDQFSVERPDGSNFTLKIRSTKLEDSAMYFCASSDGTDFQETQYFGPGTRLLVL.